Presented here are 15 T cell receptor beta chains from one specimen sequenced in a study of blood T cells in healthy people across ages. A second PCR, run for roughly 7 to 12 cycles, used a sample-barcoded 5' primer plus a J-beta primer mix. TCRdb itself ran the 5' RACE reads through MiXCR, one entry per CDR3 protein. The sample lists fewer than 2 million distinct CDR3 sequences, about 39% occurring once. The sequencing sample was made of blood. The source of these receptors is a human donor in good health.

This sequence joins TRBV6-6 and TRBJ2-5, with D perhaps matching TRBD1 or TRBD2 (5 bases each). This CDR3 region has 14 residues. CDR1 MNHNY and CDR2 SVGAGI come from the germline V gene (reference sequence). The ends were cut back, 0 bases at V and 4 bases at J, with 9 bases in the middle. CDR3: CASSYSGTSETQYF. CDR3 nucleotide sequence: TGTGCCAGCAGTTACTCTGGGACGTCAGAGACCCAGTACTTC.

This clonotype was seen more than once but under ten times. The J gene is TRBJ2-3, the V gene TRBV7-2; D gene unclear. Germline V gene sequence: CDR1 SGHTA, CDR2 FQGNSA. The CDR3 runs to 13 residues. The germline V and J ends were trimmed by 3 bases and 4 bases, with 8 bases remaining between them. In nucleotides, the CDR3 is TGTGCCAGCAGCTTGCAAGTCGCAGATACGCAGTATTTT. This codes for CASSLQVADTQYF.

This clonotype was detected only once. Just one base apart from a much larger clone, this may be a read error. Since the CDR3 does not end with the conserved phenylalanine or tryptophan, this likely comes from a read error. The CDR3: CASSLQGQNTEAFC. The CDR3 coding sequence is TGTGCCAGCAGCTTACAGGGACAAAACACTGAAGCTTTCTGT. The V gene is TRBV7-2, the J gene TRBJ1-1; D perhaps matches TRBD1 (6 bases). Trimming cost V 2 bases and J 2 bases, with 9 bases left between them. The CDR3 contains 14 residues. Germline CDR1 SGHTA, CDR2 FQGNSA.

This clonotype has just a few counts. CDR3 loop: CASSPGWLPYEQYF. The CDR3 coding sequence is TGTGCCAGCTCACCAGGGTGGCTTCCCTACGAGCAGTACTTC. The chain combines TRBV18 with TRBJ2-7, with no clear D. Trimming left V 2 bases short and J 2 bases short, with 10 bases between. CDR1 KGHSH and CDR2 LQKENI come from the germline V gene. This CDR3 has 14 residues.

The chain joins TRBV6-2 or TRBV6-3 to TRBJ1-1, with D perhaps TRBD1 (6 bases). V was shortened by 5 bases and J by 6 bases, with 19 bases between the two germline ends. Germline CDR1 reads MNHEY; CDR2 reads SVGEGT. CDR3 length: 15 residues. The CDR3 nucleotides are TGTGCCAGCAGTATCAGAAGGGGGAGAAGGCCTGAAGCTTTCTTT. It translates to CASSIRRGRRPEAFF.

The genes are TRBV6-5 and TRBJ2-5, with D tentatively TRBD1 (6 bases). V lost 2 bases and J 9 bases, leaving 19 bases between the germline ends. The CDR3 length is 15 residues. Per the germline V gene, CDR1 is MNHEY and CDR2 is SVGAGI. CDR3 loop: CASSYGSIGGEAQYF. CDR3 in DNA: TGTGCCAGCAGTTACGGGAGTATAGGGGGTGAGGCCCAGTACTTC.

The chain links TRBV21-1 to TRBJ1-4. TRBV21-1 is given as a pseudogene. CDR3 length: 12 amino acids. The CDR3 loop is CASSTYDWKLFF. CDR3 DNA: TGTGCCAGCAGCACCTACGATTGGAAACTGTTTTTT.

This clonotype has more than one count but fewer than ten. This sequence joins TRBV12-3 or TRBV12-4 and TRBJ2-7; TRBD2 matches 10 bases. The CDR3 contains 15 residues. The junction had 4 bases not matched to a gene; V was cut back by 5 bases and J by 0 bases. The CDR3 DNA reads TGTGCCAGCAGTCCACTAGCGGGGATCTCCTACGAGCAGTACTTC. Protein product: CASSPLAGISYEQYF.

The rearrangement uses TRBV11-2 and TRBJ2-1; TRBD1 is a possible D gene (5 bases). This CDR3 contains 16 residues. Germline V gene data show CDR1 as SGHAT and CDR2 as FQNNGV. V lost 3 bases and J 3 bases, leaving 15 bases between the germline ends. The CDR3 here is CASSLTGGARYNEQFF. In DNA, the CDR3 is TGTGCCAGCAGCTTGACGGGTGGGGCTCGCTACAATGAGCAGTTCTTC.

The gene calls are TRBV20-1 and TRBJ2-1; TRBD2 matches at 7 bases. The germline V gene has CDR1 DFQATT and CDR2 SNEGSKA (reference sequence). Trimming at V came to 0 bases and at J to 2 bases, leaving 1 base not matched to a gene. The CDR3 is 14 residues long. The CDR3 region has the DNA TGCAGTGCTAGAGAAGGGACTACCTACAATGAGCAGTTCTTC. Translation: CSAREGTTYNEQFF.

This clonotype has just a few counts. This chain connects TRBV27 to TRBJ1-5; 8 bases map to TRBD1. V lost 4 bases, J lost 3 bases, and 2 bases stayed unmatched. Germline V gene sequence: CDR1 MNHEY, CDR2 SMNVEV (reference sequence). CDR3 length equals 14 residues. The CDR3 loop is CASSWTGNNQPQHF. CDR3 coding DNA: TGTGCCAGCAGTTGGACAGGGAACAATCAGCCCCAGCATTTT.

The V call is TRBV7-3, the J call TRBJ2-1; tentatively, D is TRBD2 (6 bases). Trimming took 1 base from V and 0 from J, leaving 13 bases between them. The CDR3 is made up of 17 amino acids. Germline V gene sequence: CDR1 SGHTA, CDR2 FQGTGA. The CDR3 reads CASSLNPSASSYNEQFF. The CDR3 coding sequence is TGTGCCAGCAGCTTAAACCCTAGCGCAAGCTCCTACAATGAGCAGTTCTTC.

CDR3 protein: CASSPRGPNTGELFF. CDR3 in DNA: TGTGCCAGCAGCCCAAGGGGTCCGAACACCGGGGAGCTGTTTTTT. This chain uses TRBV18 with TRBJ2-2, with TRBD1 as a possible D gene (5 bases). Germline loops: CDR1 KGHSH, CDR2 LQKENI. The germline V and J ends were trimmed by 8 bases and 0 bases, with 13 bases remaining between them. The CDR3 extends over 15 amino acids.

This clonotype has more than one count but fewer than ten. The chain combines TRBV7-8 with TRBJ1-5; D is undetermined. Looked up from germline, CDR1 is SGHVS and CDR2 is FQNEAQ. This CDR3 has 15 residues. Trimming took off 3 bases at V and 1 base at J, with 10 bases between the two ends. Here the CDR3 DNA reads TGTGCCAGCAGCTTCCCGGGAGGGAGCAATCAGCCCCAGCATTTT. It specifies CASSFPGGSNQPQHF.

The chain employs TRBV20-1 and TRBJ2-1; the match to TRBD2 covers 11 bases. The junction had 10 bases not matched to a gene; V was cut back by 0 bases and J by 9 bases. The CDR3 is 16 amino acids. Germline V gene lookup returns CDR1 DFQATT and CDR2 SNEGSKA (reference sequence). The CDR3: CSARDQASGGSGEQFF. The CDR3 nucleotides read TGCAGTGCTAGAGATCAAGCTAGCGGGGGGTCTGGTGAGCAGTTCTTC.